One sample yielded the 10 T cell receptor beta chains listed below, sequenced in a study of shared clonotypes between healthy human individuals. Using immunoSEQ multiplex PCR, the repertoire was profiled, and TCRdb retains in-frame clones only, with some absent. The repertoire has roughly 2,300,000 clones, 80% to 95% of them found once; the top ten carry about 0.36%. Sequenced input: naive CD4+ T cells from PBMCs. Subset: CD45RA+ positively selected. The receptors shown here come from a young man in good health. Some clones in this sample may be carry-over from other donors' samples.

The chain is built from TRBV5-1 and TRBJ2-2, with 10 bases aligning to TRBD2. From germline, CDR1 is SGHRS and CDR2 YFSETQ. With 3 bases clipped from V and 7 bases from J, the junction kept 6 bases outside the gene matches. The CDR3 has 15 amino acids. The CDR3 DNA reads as TGCGCCAGCAGCTCCCTAGCGGGAGTGGGCGGGGAGCTGTTTTTT. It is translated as CASSSLAGVGGELFF.

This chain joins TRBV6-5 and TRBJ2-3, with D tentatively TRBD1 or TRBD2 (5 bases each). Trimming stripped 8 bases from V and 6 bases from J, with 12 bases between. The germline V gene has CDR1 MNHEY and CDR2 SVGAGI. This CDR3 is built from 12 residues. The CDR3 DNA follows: TGTGCCAGCGGGAGCGCAGGGGATACGCAGTATTTT. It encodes CASGSAGDTQYF.

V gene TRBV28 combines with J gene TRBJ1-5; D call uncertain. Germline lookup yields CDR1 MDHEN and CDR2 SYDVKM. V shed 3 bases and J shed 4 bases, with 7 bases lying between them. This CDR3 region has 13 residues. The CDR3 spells CASSFVQNQPQHF. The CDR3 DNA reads TGTGCCAGCAGTTTCGTGCAGAATCAGCCCCAGCATTTT.

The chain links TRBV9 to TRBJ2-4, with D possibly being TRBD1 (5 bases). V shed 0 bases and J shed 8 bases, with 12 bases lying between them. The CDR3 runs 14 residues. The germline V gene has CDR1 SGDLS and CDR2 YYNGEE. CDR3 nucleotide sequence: TGTGCCAGCAGCGTAGTGGGGATAGGGGACATTCAGTACTTC. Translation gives CASSVVGIGDIQYF.

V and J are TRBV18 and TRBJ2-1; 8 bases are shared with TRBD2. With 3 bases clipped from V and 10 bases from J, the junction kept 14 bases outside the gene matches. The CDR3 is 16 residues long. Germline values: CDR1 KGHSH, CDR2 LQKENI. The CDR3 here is CASSPPRAGDRGEQFF. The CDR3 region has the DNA TGTGCCAGCTCACCCCCGCGAGCGGGAGATCGGGGAGAGCAGTTCTTC. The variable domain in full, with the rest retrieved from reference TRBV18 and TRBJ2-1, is NAGVMQNPRHLVRRRGQEARLRCSPMKGHSHVYWYRQLPEEGLKFMVYLQKENIIDESGMPKERFSAEFPKEGPSILRIQQVVRGDSAAYFCASSPPRAGDRGEQFFGPGTRLTVL.

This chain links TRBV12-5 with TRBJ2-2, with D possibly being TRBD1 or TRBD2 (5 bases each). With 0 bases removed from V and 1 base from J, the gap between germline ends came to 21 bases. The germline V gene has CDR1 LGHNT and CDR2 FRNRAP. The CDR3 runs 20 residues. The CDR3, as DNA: TGTGCTAGTGGTTTGGTACGCCCAGGGAGCGACTACCGGAACACCGGGGAGCTGTTTTTT. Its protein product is CASGLVRPGSDYRNTGELFF. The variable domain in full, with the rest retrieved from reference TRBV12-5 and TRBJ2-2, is DARVTQTPRHKVTEMGQEVTMRCQPILGHNTVFWYRQTMMQGLELLAYFRNRAPLDDSGMPKDRFSAEMPDATLATLKIQPSEPRDSAVYFCASGLVRPGSDYRNTGELFFGEGSRLTVL.

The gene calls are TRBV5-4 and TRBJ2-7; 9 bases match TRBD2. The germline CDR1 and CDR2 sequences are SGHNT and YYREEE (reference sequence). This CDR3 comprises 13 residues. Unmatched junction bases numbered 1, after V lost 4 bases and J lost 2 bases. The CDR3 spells CASSQREAYEQYF. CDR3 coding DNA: TGTGCCAGCAGCCAGCGGGAGGCCTACGAGCAGTACTTC.

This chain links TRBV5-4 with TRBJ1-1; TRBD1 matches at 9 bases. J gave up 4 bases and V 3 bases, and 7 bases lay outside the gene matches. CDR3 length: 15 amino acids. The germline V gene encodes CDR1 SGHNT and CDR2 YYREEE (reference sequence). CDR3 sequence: CASSWNRGLGTEAFF. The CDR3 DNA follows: TGTGCCAGCAGCTGGAACAGGGGGCTTGGCACTGAAGCTTTCTTT. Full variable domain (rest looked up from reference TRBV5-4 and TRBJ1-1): ETGVTQSPTHLIKTRGQQVTLRCSSQSGHNTVSWYQQALGQGPQFIFQYYREEENGRGNFPPRFSGLQFPNYSSELNVNALELDDSALYLCASSWNRGLGTEAFFGQGTRLTVV.

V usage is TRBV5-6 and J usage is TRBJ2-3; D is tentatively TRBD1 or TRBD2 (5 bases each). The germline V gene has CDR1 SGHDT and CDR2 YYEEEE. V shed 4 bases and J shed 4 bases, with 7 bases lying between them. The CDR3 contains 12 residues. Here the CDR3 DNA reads TGTGCCAGCAGCCCGGGGCCAGATACGCAGTATTTT. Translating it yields CASSPGPDTQYF.

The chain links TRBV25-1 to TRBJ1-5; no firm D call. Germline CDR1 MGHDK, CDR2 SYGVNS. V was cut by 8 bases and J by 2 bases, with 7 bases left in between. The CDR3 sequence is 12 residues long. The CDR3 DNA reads TGTGCCAGCCGACTGGGCAATCAGCCCCAGCATTTT. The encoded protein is CASRLGNQPQHF.